Listed below are T cell receptor beta chains from one sample, sequenced in a study of blood T cell repertoires in COVID-19. TCRdb's table, derived via immunoSEQ multiplex PCR, lists solely in-frame clones and lacks some. Among around 120,000 clones listed, 75% to 85% were seen once. The sample comprised peripheral blood. The receptors shown here come from a woman older than 75 with acute or convalescent COVID-19. Each CDR3 is given with its conserved first and last residue.

j_call v_call cdr3_aa
TRBJ2-3 TRBV28 CASSPPGQPTKTDTQYF
TRBJ2-5 TRBV6-1 CASSEAGGRTQYF
TRBJ1-1 TRBV18 CASSQGGGHTEAFF
TRBJ2-7 TRBV6-6 CASSYLLSYEQYF
TRBJ1-2 TRBV4-3 CASSQDLTRGYGYTF
TRBJ2-7 TRBV6-5 CASSISGGANYEQYF
TRBJ2-3 TRBV27 CASSLDSVDTQYF
TRBJ2-7 TRBV6-1 CASSEGSERGEQYF
TRBJ1-1 TRBV7-3 CASSSQGTNTEAFF
TRBJ2-3 TRBV2 CASSERGPSGGPTDTQYF
TRBJ2-2 TRBV5-1 CASSLASGRTGELFF
TRBJ2-2 TRBV27 CASSPDRGRNTGELFF
TRBJ1-2 TRBV27 CASRRQGALDAYGYTF
TRBJ1-5 TRBV7-8 CASSLRDRPNQPQHF
TRBJ2-7 TRBV9 CASSVALFDEQYF
TRBJ1-2 TRBV7-9 CASSLTGSAGDRRNYGYTF
TRBJ1-5 TRBV2 CASSPWDRGGNQPQHF
TRBJ2-2 TRBV4-1 CASGKGLAVNTGELFF
TRBJ1-2 TRBV4-1 CASSQDSGQHYGYTF
TRBJ2-7 TRBV5-4 CASSSERPGGKGEQYF
TRBJ2-5 TRBV30 CAWSSGGETQYF
TRBJ1-6 TRBV30 CAWKLSGATNSPLHF
TRBJ2-5 TRBV7-2 CASSFSGTGPEETQYF
TRBJ2-7 TRBV4-3 CASSQASSGSSYEQYF
TRBJ2-7 TRBV6-6 CASNYGTGPSYEQYF
TRBJ1-3 TRBV7-2 CASSLVGTTSGNTIYF
TRBJ1-3 TRBV28 CASSLSGEGQGANTIYF
TRBJ1-3 TRBV29-1 CSVEKREGAEGNTIYF
TRBJ2-7 TRBV7-8 CASSSNERAGSYEQYF
TRBJ1-5 TRBV5-1 CASSLNGDSNQPQHF
TRBJ1-3 TRBV28 CASSSGRSGNTIYF
TRBJ2-3 TRBV3-1/TRBV3-2 CASSPEGTGGGTDTQYF
TRBJ1-1 TRBV19 CASKTGQVNTEAFF
TRBJ2-3 TRBV18 CASSPRRGSTDTQYF
TRBJ2-5 TRBV15 CATSPPYRAQYF
TRBJ1-1 TRBV30 CAWTDQQHRYTEAFF
TRBJ2-1 TRBV30 CAWSYSGGADEQFF
TRBJ1-1 TRBV7-2 CASSLSRDTEAFF
TRBJ1-2 TRBV6-5 CATRRGVISYTF
TRBJ2-4 TRBV9 CASSTQGAAKNIQYF
TRBJ2-3 TRBV7-2 CASSLRGGGAQDTQYF
TRBJ1-2 TRBV5-4 CASSLRGGSGYTF
TRBJ1-2 TRBV29-1 CSVDRANYGYTF
TRBJ1-5 TRBV28 CASRNHRGVEPQHF
TRBJ2-4 TRBV7-9 CASSSLLAGGRNIQYF
TRBJ2-7 TRBV11-3 CASSPGQGYEQYF
TRBJ1-2 TRBV19 CASSPSTGGASVYGYTF
TRBJ2-7 TRBV6-1 CASSENREYEQYF
TRBJ1-2 TRBV12-3/TRBV12-4 CASSLGGEGGYTF
TRBJ1-1 TRBV7-2 CASSPGARNEAFF
TRBJ1-4 TRBV5-1 CASSLVPGNEKLFF
TRBJ1-2 TRBV9 CASSPQTGTGYGYTF
TRBJ2-1 TRBV28 CASSETSGYNEQFF
TRBJ2-7 TRBV7-7 CASSSTPGQDEQYF
TRBJ1-1 TRBV7-8 CASSIQGSTEAFF